These 28 T cell receptor beta chains were all obtained from the same sample, sequenced in a study of T cell responses to AZD1222 COVID-19 vaccine. TCRdb's table, derived via immunoSEQ multiplex PCR, lists solely in-frame clones and lacks some. This table has some 130,000 clones, about 90% appearing once. Sample: peripheral blood, taken on day 0 of AZD1222 vaccination. The receptors were sampled from an adult in good health.

The chain is built from TRBV3-1 (or the pseudogene TRBV3-2) and TRBJ2-2; D uncertain. V was clipped by 2 bases and J by 3 bases, with 10 bases between them. Germline CDR1 and CDR2: LGHDT and YNNKEL (reference sequence). The CDR3 sequence is 15 residues long. The CDR3, as DNA: TGTGCCAGCAGCCAAACCGGCGGATACACCGGGGAGCTGTTTTTT. Its protein is CASSQTGGYTGELFF.

The gene calls are TRBV21-1 and TRBJ2-5; no DNA check was done on the table's D call, TRBD2. TRBV21-1 has pseudogene status. The CDR3 covers 16 residues. CDR3 nucleotides: TGTGCCAGCACCATCCGGCCAGAGGCGTACCAAGAGACCCAGTACTTC. Protein: CASTIRPEAYQETQYF.

Written as DNA, the CDR3 is TGTGCCAGTAGTATAGCTGCAGGAAAATCCTACGAGCAGTACTTC. Protein sequence: CASSIAAGKSYEQYF. The gene calls are TRBV19 and TRBJ2-7; D call uncertain. This CDR3 region has 15 residues. V was trimmed by 1 base and J by 1 base, leaving 11 bases between them. Germline CDR1 is LNHDA and CDR2 is SQIVND (reference sequence). The variable domain in full, completed from reference TRBV19 and TRBJ2-7, reads DGGITQSPKYLFRKEGQNVTLSCEQNLNHDAMYWYRQDPGQGLRLIYYSQIVNDFQKGDIAEGYSVSREKKESFPLTVTSAQKNPTAFYLCASSIAAGKSYEQYFGPGTRLTVT.

This clone was detected once. The chain couples TRBV19 to TRBJ2-1; D assignment may be TRBD1 or TRBD2 (5 bases each). Trimming left V 6 bases short and J 5 bases short, with 17 bases between. The CDR3 totals 15 residues. Germline lookup yields CDR1 LNHDA and CDR2 SQIVND (reference sequence). CDR3 residues: CASSRGLSDNNEQFF. Here the CDR3 DNA reads TGTGCCAGTAGCCGGGGCCTATCGGATAACAATGAGCAGTTCTTC. The full variable domain, with the rest looked up from reference TRBV19 and TRBJ2-1, is DGGITQSPKYLFRKEGQNVTLSCEQNLNHDAMYWYRQDPGQGLRLIYYSQIVNDFQKGDIAEGYSVSREKKESFPLTVTSAQKNPTAFYLCASSRGLSDNNEQFFGPGTRLTVL.

The genes are TRBV5-1 and TRBJ1-3; a possible D gene is TRBD1 (6 bases). Per the germline V gene, CDR1 is SGHRS and CDR2 is YFSETQ. With 4 bases removed from V and 3 bases from J, the gap between germline ends came to 32 bases. The CDR3 sequence is 21 residues long. This CDR3 is CASSLGWGGETGSRRGNTIYF. CDR3 DNA sequence: TGCGCCAGCAGCCTGGGTTGGGGCGGTGAAACAGGGTCCCGCCGTGGAAACACCATATATTTT.

J is TRBJ1-6 and V is TRBV19; D call uncertain. The CDR3 contains 13 residues. V was pared by 5 bases and J by 13 bases, with 15 bases between. Germline CDR1 reads LNHDA; CDR2 reads SQIVND (reference sequence). DNA for the CDR3: TGTGCCAGTAGTCCCAGGCTTGATCTTCCCCTCCACTTT. Translation: CASSPRLDLPLHF.

The chain is built from TRBV3-1 (or the pseudogene TRBV3-2) and TRBJ1-2; 9 bases are a match to TRBD1. After removal of 1 base from V and 6 bases from J, the junction contained 9 bases not matched to a gene. Germline assignment: CDR1 LGHDT and CDR2 YNNKEL (reference sequence). The CDR3 sequence is 16 residues long. CDR3 in amino acids: CASSQGAAQGANGYTF. In DNA, the CDR3 is TGTGCCAGCAGCCAAGGGGCTGCACAGGGGGCGAATGGCTACACCTTC.

V gene TRBV27 combines with J gene TRBJ1-1; possibly TRBD1 for D (5 bases). V lost 6 bases to trimming and J lost 4 bases, with 21 bases between them. The CDR3 runs to 16 residues. CDR1 is MNHEY and CDR2 is SMNVEV in the germline V gene (reference sequence). In nucleotides, the CDR3 is TGTGCCAGCAGCCTTACCGTGGCCGGCAGGGTCACTGAAGCTTTCTTT. Its protein is CASSLTVAGRVTEAFF.

CDR3 loop: CASSPSYSANYGYTF. The CDR3 DNA reads TGTGCCAGCAGCCCGTCCTACAGCGCTAACTATGGCTACACCTTC. The V gene is TRBV5-5, the J gene TRBJ1-2; no definite D call. Germline CDR1 reads SGHKS; CDR2 reads YYEKEE (reference sequence). The CDR3 sequence is 15 residues long. Deletions cut 4 bases from V and 0 bases from J, with 13 bases between.

The chain joins TRBV18 to TRBJ1-6; D unclear. The CDR3 has 15 residues. Per germline, CDR1 KGHSH and CDR2 LQKENI. Trimming cost V 2 bases and J 7 bases, with 12 bases left between them. As DNA, the CDR3 is TGTGCCAGCTCACCATGGGGAGGTTTGAATTCACCCCTCCACTTT. Translated: CASSPWGGLNSPLHF.

Only one count was recorded for this clone. V usage is TRBV4-1 and J usage is TRBJ1-2; 12 bases map to TRBD1. V was pared by 4 bases and J by 4 bases, with 4 bases of the junction left unmatched. Per germline, CDR1 MGHRA and CDR2 YSYEKL. This CDR3 has 15 amino acids. The CDR3 nucleotides are TGCGCCAGCAGCCCAGGGACAGGGGGCGGCTATGGCTACACCTTC. Translating it yields CASSPGTGGGYGYTF.

This chain joins TRBV5-5 and TRBJ1-1; 9 nucleotides line up with TRBD1. V shed 4 bases, J shed 4 bases, and the junction held 5 bases outside the gene matches. The CDR3 consists of 14 residues. CDR1 is SGHKS and CDR2 is YYEKEE in the germline V gene (reference sequence). The CDR3 DNA follows: TGTGCCAGCAGCACTAGGACAGGGGTCACTGAAGCTTTCTTT. Translating it yields CASSTRTGVTEAFF.

The chain employs TRBV10-2 and TRBJ2-1; D might be TRBD1 (5 bases). Germline CDR1 WSHSY, CDR2 SAAADI. The CDR3 contains 12 residues. V lost 9 bases and J lost 4, with 10 bases in between. In DNA form, the CDR3 reads TGCGCCAGGAACCAGGGTTACAATGAGCAGTTCTTC. As protein: CARNQGYNEQFF.

This chain joins TRBV30 and TRBJ1-5; the D gene is possibly TRBD1 (6 bases). The CDR3 has 13 amino acids. Germline CDR1 is GTSNPN and CDR2 is SVGIG (reference sequence). Trimming cost V 3 bases and J 2 bases, with 8 bases left between them. For the CDR3, the DNA is TGTGCCTGGAGCCAGGGGCGCAATCAGCCCCAGCATTTT. As protein: CAWSQGRNQPQHF.

J is TRBJ2-6 and V is TRBV18; D is possibly TRBD1 (5 bases). The germline V and J ends were trimmed by 6 bases and 0 bases, with 12 bases remaining between them. In germline, CDR1 is KGHSH, CDR2 LQKENI. The CDR3 has 16 residues. CDR3 loop: CASSPDSSSGANVLTF. CDR3 nucleotides: TGTGCCAGCTCTCCAGACAGTAGCTCTGGGGCCAACGTCCTGACTTTC.

This chain joins TRBV28 and TRBJ2-7; TRBD2 agrees at 10 bases. This CDR3 is 16 amino acids long. The V gene end was trimmed by 5 bases and the J gene end by 0 bases; junction bases not matched to a gene: 7. The germline V gene has CDR1 MDHEN and CDR2 SYDVKM. The DNA of the CDR3 is TGTGCCAGCAGTCACCTAGCGGGGGCCAGCTCCTACGAGCAGTACTTC. This sequence encodes CASSHLAGASSYEQYF.

V usage is TRBV7-6 and J usage is TRBJ1-4; D may be TRBD1 (5 bases). The CDR3 has 20 amino acids. Germline CDR1 reads SGHVS; CDR2 reads FNYEAQ. Trimming took 3 bases from V and 1 from J, leaving 24 bases between them. The CDR3 loop reads CASSFRSLDSSSLTNEKLFF. CDR3 nucleotide sequence: TGTGCCAGCAGCTTCCGATCTCTTGACAGCAGCAGCTTAACTAATGAAAAACTGTTTTTT.

The rearrangement uses TRBV5-6 and TRBJ2-7; unclear D gene. The ends were cut back, 0 bases at V and 5 bases at J, with 6 bases in the middle. The CDR3 consists of 12 residues. The germline V gene encodes CDR1 SGHDT and CDR2 YYEEEE. The CDR3 region is CASSLAQNEQYF. Here the CDR3 DNA reads TGTGCCAGCAGCTTGGCACAGAACGAGCAGTACTTC. The complete variable domain, with remaining parts taken from reference TRBV5-6 and TRBJ2-7, reads DAGVTQSPTHLIKTRGQQVTLRCSPKSGHDTVSWYQQALGQGPQFIFQYYEEEERQRGNFPDRFSGHQFPNYSSELNVNALLLGDSALYLCASSLAQNEQYFGPGTRLTVT.

The J gene is TRBJ2-7, the V gene TRBV3-1 (or the pseudogene TRBV3-2); the match to TRBD1 covers 7 bases. Germline V gene sequence: CDR1 LGHDT, CDR2 YNNKEL (reference sequence). The CDR3 covers 15 residues. V gave up 0 bases and J gave up 4 bases; unmatched junction bases: 6. Written as DNA, the CDR3 is TGTGCCAGCAGCCAAGAAAAGGGACAGTTATACGAGCAGTACTTC. This codes for CASSQEKGQLYEQYF.

The genes are TRBV7-3 and TRBJ2-2; the D is unclear. The V gene's germline CDR1 is SGHTA and CDR2 FQGTGA. This CDR3 has 14 amino acids. V gave up 2 bases and J gave up 0 bases, with 4 bases separating them. The CDR3: CASSLSPNTGELFF. CDR3 DNA: TGTGCCAGCAGCTTATCCCCGAACACCGGGGAGCTGTTTTTT.

This clone was picked up one time. The CDR3: CASSRPIGGSGNTIYF. CDR3 DNA: TGTGCCAGCAGCCGACCCATCGGGGGTTCTGGAAACACCATATATTTT. The chain links TRBV4-2 to TRBJ1-3; tentative D call: TRBD1 (5 bases). The germline V gene encodes CDR1 LGHNA and CDR2 YNFKEQ. The CDR3 totals 16 residues. Trimming cost V 4 bases and J 1 base, with 14 bases left between them.

This chain connects TRBV15 to TRBJ2-5, with 7 positions matching TRBD1. Trimming took 1 base from V and 2 from J; bases not matched to a gene: 4. CDR1 and CDR2 (germline): LNHNV, YYDKDF (reference sequence). The CDR3 covers 15 residues. Here the CDR3 DNA reads TGTGCCACCAGCAGAGCGGGACAGCCGCAAGAGACCCAGTACTTC. Protein: CATSRAGQPQETQYF.

The chain joins TRBV20-1 to TRBJ1-1; no reliable D call. CDR1 is DFQATT and CDR2 is SNEGSKA in the germline V gene (reference sequence). The V and J ends lost 3 bases and 2 bases respectively, with 10 bases between them. The CDR3 covers 13 residues. The DNA for the CDR3 is TGCAGTGCTAGTGTACAGCCTAACACTGAAGCTTTCTTT. The encoded protein is CSASVQPNTEAFF.

The J gene is TRBJ1-3, the V gene TRBV18; D is unresolved. The CDR3 totals 13 residues. Germline-derived CDR1 and CDR2 are KGHSH and LQKENI. V was trimmed by 2 bases and J by 4 bases, leaving 6 bases between them. CDR3 in DNA: TGTGCCAGCTCACCAGGGGTCGGAAACACCATATATTTT. Translating gives CASSPGVGNTIYF.

This chain connects TRBV18 to TRBJ2-7; TRBD2 matches at 8 bases. Looked up from germline, CDR1 is KGHSH and CDR2 is LQKENI. V trimming: 3 bases; J trimming: 5 bases; junction bases outside the gene matches: 9. There are 15 residues in the CDR3. The CDR3, as DNA: TGTGCCAGCTCACCGACCGGGGGGGCTCGAGACGAGCAGTACTTC. Translated, it gives CASSPTGGARDEQYF.

This sequence joins TRBV5-4 and TRBJ2-7; D might be TRBD1 or TRBD2, each matching 5 bases. This CDR3 region has 16 residues. Germline V gene sequence: CDR1 SGHNT, CDR2 YYREEE (reference sequence). V lost 2 bases and J lost 7, with 22 bases in between. CDR3 sequence (DNA): TGTGCCAGCAGCTTTCGTGCGGGTGGGGCTGCTGGTGAGCAGTACTTC. Protein sequence: CASSFRAGGAAGEQYF.

J is TRBJ1-1 and V is TRBV6-5; TRBD1 is a possible D gene (6 bases). Germline V gene data show CDR1 as MNHEY and CDR2 as SVGAGI. The CDR3 has 14 amino acids. V lost 4 bases, J lost 3 bases, and 12 bases lay in between. The CDR3: CASSSRDTDTEAFF. The CDR3 DNA is TGTGCCAGCAGTTCGAGGGACACCGACACTGAAGCTTTCTTT.

The V call is TRBV5-6, the J call TRBJ2-1; TRBD2 aligns across 11 bases. CDR1 and CDR2 (germline): SGHDT, YYEEEE. V shed 3 bases and J 4 bases; nucleotides not matched to a gene: 6. This CDR3 has 16 residues. The chain's CDR3 is CASSSPRLAGYNEQFF. The CDR3 coding sequence is TGTGCCAGCAGCTCCCCTCGACTAGCGGGATACAATGAGCAGTTCTTC.